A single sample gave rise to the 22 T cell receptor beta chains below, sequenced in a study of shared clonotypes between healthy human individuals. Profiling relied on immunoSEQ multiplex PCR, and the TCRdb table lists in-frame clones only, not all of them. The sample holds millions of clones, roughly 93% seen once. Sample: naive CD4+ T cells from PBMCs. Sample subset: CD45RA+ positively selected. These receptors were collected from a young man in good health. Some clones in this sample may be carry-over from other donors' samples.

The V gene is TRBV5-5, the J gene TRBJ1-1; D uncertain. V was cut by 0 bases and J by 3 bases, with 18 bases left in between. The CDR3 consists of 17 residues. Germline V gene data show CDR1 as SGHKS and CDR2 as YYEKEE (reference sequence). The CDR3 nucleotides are TGTGCCAGCAGCTTGGTTCTAGGCGGCACCAGCCACACTGAAGCTTTCTTT. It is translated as CASSLVLGGTSHTEAFF.

CDR3 region: CASSIVNQEETQYF. In nucleotides, the CDR3 is TGTGCCAGTAGTATAGTTAATCAGGAAGAGACCCAGTACTTC. The chain has TRBV19 and TRBJ2-5; D call uncertain. From germline, CDR1 is LNHDA and CDR2 SQIVND (reference sequence). This CDR3 region has 14 residues. The V gene lost 1 base and the J gene lost 3 bases, with 9 bases spanning the gap.

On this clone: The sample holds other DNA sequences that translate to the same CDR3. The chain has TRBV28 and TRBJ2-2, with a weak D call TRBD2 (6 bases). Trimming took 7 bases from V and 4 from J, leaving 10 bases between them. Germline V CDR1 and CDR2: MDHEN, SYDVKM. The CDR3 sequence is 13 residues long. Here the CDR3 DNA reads TGTGCCAGCACCAGGAGGGTCACCGGGGAGCTGTTTTTT. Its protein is CASTRRVTGELFF. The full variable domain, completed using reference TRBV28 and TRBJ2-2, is DVKVTQSSRYLVKRTGEKVFLECVQDMDHENMFWYRQDPGLGLRLIYFSYDVKMKEKGDIPEGYSVSREKKERFSLILESASTNQTSMYLCASTRRVTGELFFGEGSRLTVL.

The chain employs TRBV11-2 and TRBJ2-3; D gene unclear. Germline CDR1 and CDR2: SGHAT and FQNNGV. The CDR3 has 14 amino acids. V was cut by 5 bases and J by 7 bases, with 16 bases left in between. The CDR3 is CASSPTGAPHTQYF. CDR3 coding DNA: TGTGCCAGCAGCCCGACCGGAGCGCCTCATACGCAGTATTTT.

The CDR3 region is CASSRSLGTGAPRSGYTF. CDR3 sequence (DNA): TGTGCCAGCAGCCGTTCTTTGGGGACAGGGGCTCCTCGTAGTGGCTACACCTTC. The chain combines TRBV5-8 with TRBJ1-2; 10 nucleotides line up with TRBD1. V was clipped by 4 bases and J by 7 bases; unmatched bases: 19. The CDR3 is 18 amino acids. Germline V gene sequence: CDR1 SGHTS, CDR2 YDEGEE.

This CDR3 is CASSPPSDRTRGGEQFF. CDR3 in DNA: TGTGCCAGCTCACCACCGTCAGATCGGACGCGTGGTGGTGAGCAGTTCTTC. The chain has TRBV18 and TRBJ2-1, with no clear D. The CDR3 is made up of 17 amino acids. The germline CDR1 and CDR2 sequences are KGHSH and LQKENI. V was clipped by 0 bases and J by 9 bases, with 21 bases between them.

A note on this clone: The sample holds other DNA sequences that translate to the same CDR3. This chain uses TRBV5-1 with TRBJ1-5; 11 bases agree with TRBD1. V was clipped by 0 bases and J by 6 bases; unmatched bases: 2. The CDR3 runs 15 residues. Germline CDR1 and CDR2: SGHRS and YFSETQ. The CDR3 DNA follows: TGCGCCAGCAGCTTGGAAGGGACAGGGGGTCAGCCCCAGCATTTT. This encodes CASSLEGTGGQPQHF.

The DNA of the CDR3 is TGTGCCAGCGCGGGGGGAGGCACCCCCTACGAGCAGTACTTC. Its translation: CASAGGGTPYEQYF. This chain connects TRBV28 to TRBJ2-7; 8 bases line up with TRBD2. V lost 8 bases and J lost 2; bases outside the gene matches: 8. This CDR3 is built from 14 residues. Germline CDR1 and CDR2: MDHEN and SYDVKM. Full variable domain (remainder filled in from reference TRBV28 and TRBJ2-7): DVKVTQSSRYLVKRTGEKVFLECVQDMDHENMFWYRQDPGLGLRLIYFSYDVKMKEKGDIPEGYSVSREKKERFSLILESASTNQTSMYLCASAGGGTPYEQYFGPGTRLTVT.

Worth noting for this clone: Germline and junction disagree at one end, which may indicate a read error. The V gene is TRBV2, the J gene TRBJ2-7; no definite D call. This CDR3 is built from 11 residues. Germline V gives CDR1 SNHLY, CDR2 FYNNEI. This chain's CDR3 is CASSGPLWTPF. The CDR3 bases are TGTGCCAGCAGCGGACCTCTCTGGACCCCCTTC.

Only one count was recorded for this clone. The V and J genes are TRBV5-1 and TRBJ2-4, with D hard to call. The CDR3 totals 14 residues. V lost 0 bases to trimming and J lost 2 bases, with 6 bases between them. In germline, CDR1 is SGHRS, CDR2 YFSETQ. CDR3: CASSLGGPKNIQYF. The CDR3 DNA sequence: TGCGCCAGCAGCTTGGGGGGTCCCAAAAACATTCAGTACTTC.

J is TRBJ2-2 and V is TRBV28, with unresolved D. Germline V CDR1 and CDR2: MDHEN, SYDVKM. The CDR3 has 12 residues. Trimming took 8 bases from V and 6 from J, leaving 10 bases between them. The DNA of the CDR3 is TGTGCCAGCGTGAATTCACCCGGGGAGCTGTTTTTT. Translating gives CASVNSPGELFF.

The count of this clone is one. The CDR3 reads CASSEPGLDPEQYF. The CDR3 bases are TGTGCCAGCAGCGAGCCGGGACTAGATCCCGAGCAGTACTTC. The chain uses TRBV6-6 and TRBJ2-7; TRBD2 agrees at 8 bases. The CDR3 spans 14 residues. V lost 6 bases to trimming and J lost 6 bases; unmatched junction nucleotides: 10. Germline assignment: CDR1 MNHNY and CDR2 SVGAGI (reference sequence).

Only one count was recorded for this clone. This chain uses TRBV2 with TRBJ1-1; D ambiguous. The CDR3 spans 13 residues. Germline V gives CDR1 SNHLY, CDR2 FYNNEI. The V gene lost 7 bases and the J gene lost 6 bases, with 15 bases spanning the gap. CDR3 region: CASNREKGAEAFF. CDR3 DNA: TGTGCCAGCAATCGGGAGAAGGGCGCTGAAGCTTTCTTT. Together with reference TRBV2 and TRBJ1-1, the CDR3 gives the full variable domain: EPEVTQTPSHQVTQMGQEVILRCVPISNHLYFYWYRQILGQKVEFLVSFYNNEISEKSEIFDDQFSVERPDGSNFTLKIRSTKLEDSAMYFCASNREKGAEAFFGQGTRLTVV.

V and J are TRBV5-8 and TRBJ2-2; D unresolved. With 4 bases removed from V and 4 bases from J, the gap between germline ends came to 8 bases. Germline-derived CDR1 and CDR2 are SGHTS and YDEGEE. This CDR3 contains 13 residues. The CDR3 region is CASSPVGTGELFF. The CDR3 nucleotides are TGTGCCAGCAGCCCGGTGGGCACCGGGGAGCTGTTTTTT. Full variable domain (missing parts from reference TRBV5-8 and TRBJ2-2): EAGVTQSPTHLIKTRGQQATLRCSPISGHTSVYWYQQALGLGLQFLLWYDEGEERNRGNFPPRFSGRQFPNYSSELNVNALELEDSALYLCASSPVGTGELFFGEGSRLTVL.

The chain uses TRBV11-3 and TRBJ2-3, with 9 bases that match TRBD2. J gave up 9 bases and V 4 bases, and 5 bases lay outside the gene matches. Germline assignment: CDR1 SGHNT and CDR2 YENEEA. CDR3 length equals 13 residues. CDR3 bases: TGTGCCAGCAGCTATACTAGCGGGTTCACGCAGTATTTT. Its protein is CASSYTSGFTQYF.

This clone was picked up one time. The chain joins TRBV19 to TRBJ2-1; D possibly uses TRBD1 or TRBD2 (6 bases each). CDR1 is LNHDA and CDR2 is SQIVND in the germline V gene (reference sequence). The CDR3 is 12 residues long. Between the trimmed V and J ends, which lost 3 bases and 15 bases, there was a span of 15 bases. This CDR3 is CASSMMRGEMFF. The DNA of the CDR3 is TGTGCCAGTAGTATGATGAGGGGGGAGATGTTCTTC.

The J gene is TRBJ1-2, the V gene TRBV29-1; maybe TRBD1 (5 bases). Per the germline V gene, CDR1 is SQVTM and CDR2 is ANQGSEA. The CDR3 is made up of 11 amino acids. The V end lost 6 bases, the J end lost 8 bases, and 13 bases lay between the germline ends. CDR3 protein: CSVSRGEGYTF. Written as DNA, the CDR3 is TGCAGCGTGTCACGGGGGGAAGGCTACACCTTC.

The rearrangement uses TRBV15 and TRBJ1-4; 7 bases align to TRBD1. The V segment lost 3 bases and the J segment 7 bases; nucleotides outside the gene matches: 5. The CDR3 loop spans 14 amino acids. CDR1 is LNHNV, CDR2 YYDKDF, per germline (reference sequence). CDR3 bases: TGTGCCACCAGCAGCGGGGACAGTGTTGAAAAACTGTTTTTT. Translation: CATSSGDSVEKLFF.

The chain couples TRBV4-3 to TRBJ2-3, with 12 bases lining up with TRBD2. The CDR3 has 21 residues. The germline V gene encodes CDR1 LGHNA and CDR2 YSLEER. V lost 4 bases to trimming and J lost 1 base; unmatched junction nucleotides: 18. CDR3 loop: CASSRLKVTSGRIGGTDTQYF. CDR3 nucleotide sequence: TGCGCCAGCAGCCGTCTTAAGGTGACTAGCGGGAGAATCGGGGGCACAGATACGCAGTATTTT.

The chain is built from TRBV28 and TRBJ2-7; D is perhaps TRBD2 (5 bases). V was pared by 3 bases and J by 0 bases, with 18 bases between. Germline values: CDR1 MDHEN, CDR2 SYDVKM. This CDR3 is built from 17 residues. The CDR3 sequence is CASSLLFGLAASYEQYF. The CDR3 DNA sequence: TGTGCCAGCAGTTTGCTTTTTGGGCTAGCAGCCTCCTACGAGCAGTACTTC.

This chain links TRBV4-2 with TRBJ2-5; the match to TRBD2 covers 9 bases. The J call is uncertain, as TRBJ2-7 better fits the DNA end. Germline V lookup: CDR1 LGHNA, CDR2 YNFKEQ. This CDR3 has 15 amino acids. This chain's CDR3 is CASSRGTSRTYEQYF. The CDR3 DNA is TGTGCCAGCAGCCGCGGGACTAGCCGGACCTACGAGCAGTACTTC.

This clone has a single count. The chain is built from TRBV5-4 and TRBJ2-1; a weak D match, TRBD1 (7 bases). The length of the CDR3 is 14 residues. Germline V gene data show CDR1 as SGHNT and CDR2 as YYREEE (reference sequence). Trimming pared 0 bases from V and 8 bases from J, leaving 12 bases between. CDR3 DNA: TGTGCCAGCAGCTTGGTCAGGGGGGAGCATGAGCAGTTCTTC. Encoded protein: CASSLVRGEHEQFF.